The 19 T cell receptor beta chains in this list originate from one sample, sequenced in a study of blood T cell repertoires in COVID-19. Sequencing was performed with immunoSEQ multiplex PCR; in TCRdb, only in-frame clones are kept and a portion is missing. The sample carries 200,000 to 250,000 clones, approximately 84% recorded once. Specimen: peripheral blood. These receptors all stem from a woman aged 25 to 39 who had recovered from COVID-19.

This clone was seen once. J is TRBJ2-3 and V is TRBV19, with TRBD2 matching 8 bases. The germline V gene has CDR1 LNHDA and CDR2 SQIVND (reference sequence). The V segment lost 5 bases and the J segment 10 bases; nucleotides outside the gene matches: 8. This CDR3 has 13 residues. The CDR3 DNA is TGTGCCAGTAGTGCAACTCGGGGGGGTCCGCAGTATTTT. Encoded protein: CASSATRGGPQYF.

The chain employs TRBV7-2 and TRBJ2-1; 7 nucleotides match TRBD2. Per the germline V gene, CDR1 is SGHTA and CDR2 is FQGNSA. The CDR3 length is 18 residues. Trimming removed 2 bases from V and 0 bases from J; junction bases left unmatched: 10. The CDR3 spells CASSLSTPRTSSYNEQFF. CDR3 DNA: TGTGCCAGCAGCTTATCCACACCCCGGACTAGCTCCTACAATGAGCAGTTCTTC. Full variable domain (missing parts from reference TRBV7-2 and TRBJ2-1): GAGVSQSPSNKVTEKGKDVELRCDPISGHTALYWYRQSLGQGLEFLIYFQGNSAPDKSGLPSDRFSAERTGGSVSTLTIQRTQQEDSAVYLCASSLSTPRTSSYNEQFFGPGTRLTVL.

The V call is TRBV27, the J call TRBJ2-7; possible D gene TRBD2, 5 bases. Looked up from germline, CDR1 is MNHEY and CDR2 is SMNVEV (reference sequence). V shed 1 base and J shed 0 bases, with 10 bases lying between them. This CDR3 is built from 15 residues. This CDR3 reads CASSLLTGFSYEQYF. CDR3 DNA: TGTGCCAGCAGTTTATTAACGGGGTTCTCCTACGAGCAGTACTTC.

The V gene is TRBV20-1, the J gene TRBJ1-1, with 8 bases that match TRBD1. This CDR3 is built from 12 residues. The germline gives CDR1 DFQATT, CDR2 SNEGSKA (reference sequence). V lost 3 bases and J lost 11; bases outside the gene matches: 8. The CDR3 region has the DNA TGCAGTGCTAGTCTCGGGACAGGAAACGCTTTCTTT. Its protein product is CSASLGTGNAFF.

This clone was recorded once. The chain employs TRBV5-5 and TRBJ1-1; a weak D match, TRBD1 (5 bases). V was pared by 0 bases and J by 11 bases, with 20 bases between. Per the germline V gene, CDR1 is SGHKS and CDR2 is YYEKEE (reference sequence). CDR3 length: 15 amino acids. The CDR3 nucleotides are TGTGCCAGCAGCTTGGTCGGGGGAACCGGGACGGTCGCTTTCTTT. Protein sequence: CASSLVGGTGTVAFF.

The CDR3 DNA reads as TGTGCCAGCAGCTTAGTCGGTCAGGGGGTTGGTTCACCCCTCCACTTT. Encoded protein: CASSLVGQGVGSPLHF. This chain uses TRBV7-2 with TRBJ1-6, with 7 bases that match TRBD1. This CDR3 comprises 16 residues. CDR1 is SGHTA, CDR2 FQGNSA, per germline. The V gene end was trimmed by 1 base and the J gene end by 9 bases; junction bases not matched to a gene: 9.

CDR3 sequence reads: CASSSRGGLAGGEYEQYF. Written as DNA, the CDR3 is TGTGCCAGCAGCTCACGGGGAGGACTAGCGGGGGGAGAGTACGAGCAGTACTTC. V gene TRBV7-8 combines with J gene TRBJ2-7, with 14 bases matching TRBD2. The V gene end was trimmed by 4 bases and the J gene end by 4 bases; junction bases not matched to a gene: 12. The CDR3 has 18 amino acids. Germline V gives CDR1 SGHVS, CDR2 FQNEAQ.

The rearrangement uses TRBV6-2 or TRBV6-3 and TRBJ2-7, with a weak D call TRBD1 (6 bases). This CDR3 contains 16 residues. Trimming removed 5 bases at V and 3 bases at J, with 20 bases between. Germline CDR1 reads MNHEY; CDR2 reads SVGEGT. The CDR3 sequence: CASSHPRLGGVYEQYF. DNA for the CDR3: TGTGCCAGCAGTCACCCCCGGTTAGGGGGAGTCTACGAGCAGTACTTC.

The rearrangement uses TRBV5-5 and TRBJ2-2; 7 nucleotides agree with TRBD1. J lost 2 bases, V lost 4 bases, and 11 bases had no gene match. CDR1 SGHKS and CDR2 YYEKEE come from the germline V gene (reference sequence). The CDR3 has 17 amino acids. CDR3: CASSRRPGQENTGELFF. In DNA form, the CDR3 reads TGTGCCAGCAGCCGCCGACCCGGACAGGAAAACACCGGGGAGCTGTTTTTT. Together with reference TRBV5-5 and TRBJ2-2, the CDR3 gives the full variable domain: DAGVTQSPTHLIKTRGQQVTLRCSPISGHKSVSWYQQVLGQGPQFIFQYYEKEERGRGNFPDRFSARQFPNYSSELNVNALLLGDSALYLCASSRRPGQENTGELFFGEGSRLTVL.

The rearrangement joins TRBV19 to TRBJ2-3; possible D gene TRBD1, 6 bases. The V and J ends lost 5 bases and 5 bases respectively, with 14 bases between them. The CDR3 totals 14 residues. In germline, CDR1 is LNHDA, CDR2 SQIVND (reference sequence). The CDR3 loop reads CASSSTGPRDTQYF. The DNA for the CDR3 is TGTGCCAGTAGTTCAACAGGGCCCAGAGATACGCAGTATTTT.

CDR3 loop: CASSKTASYEQYF. CDR3 nucleotide sequence: TGTGCCAGCAGTAAGACAGCCTCCTACGAGCAGTACTTC. The rearrangement links TRBV6-5 to TRBJ2-7; D might be TRBD1 (5 bases). The germline V gene encodes CDR1 MNHEY and CDR2 SVGAGI. The CDR3 runs 13 residues. V shed 5 bases and J shed 0 bases, with 8 bases lying between them.

V and J are TRBV19 and TRBJ2-2; 7 bases fit TRBD1. In germline, CDR1 is LNHDA, CDR2 SQIVND (reference sequence). The CDR3 sequence is 15 residues long. Unmatched junction bases numbered 7, after V lost 2 bases and J lost 7 bases. CDR3 DNA sequence: TGTGCCAGTAGTATACGACAGGGTTTAATCGGGGAGCTGTTTTTT. It specifies CASSIRQGLIGELFF.

The V call is TRBV3-1 (or the pseudogene TRBV3-2), the J call TRBJ1-3, with D perhaps TRBD1 (5 bases). V lost 4 bases and J 0 bases, leaving 10 bases between the germline ends. Germline V CDR1 and CDR2: LGHDT, YNNKEL (reference sequence). This CDR3 comprises 15 residues. CDR3 in DNA: TGTGCCAGCAGCCTGGGGCATAGCTCTGGAAACACCATATATTTT. Protein: CASSLGHSSGNTIYF.

The rearrangement links TRBV24-1 to TRBJ2-5; possibly TRBD1 for D (6 bases). The CDR3 totals 14 residues. Trimming pared 2 bases from V and 2 bases from J, leaving 8 bases between. The germline gives CDR1 KGHDR, CDR2 SFDVKD. CDR3 DNA sequence: TGTGCCACCAGTGATTCCGGGACACAAGAGACCCAGTACTTC. Protein product: CATSDSGTQETQYF.

The chain has TRBV11-3 and TRBJ2-1; TRBD2 agrees at 15 bases. The germline V gene encodes CDR1 SGHNT and CDR2 YENEEA. V was pared by 0 bases and J by 10 bases, with 7 bases of the junction left unmatched. The CDR3 sequence is 17 residues long. CDR3 nucleotides: TGTGCCAGCAGCTTAGAGGGACTAGCGGGGGGTAATTGCGAGCAGTTCTTC. Its translation: CASSLEGLAGGNCEQFF.

Turning to this clone: One end of the junction fails to match germline, which may point to a read error. The chain combines TRBV7-9 with TRBJ2-7; D is perhaps TRBD2 (6 bases). Germline CDR1 SEHNR, CDR2 FQNEAQ (reference sequence). The CDR3 has 11 residues. The CDR3 spells CASSLTGVHVF. The CDR3 DNA sequence: TGTGCCAGCAGCCTTACGGGGGTACATGTCTTC.

The chain joins TRBV10-1 to TRBJ1-2; possible D gene TRBD1, 5 bases. The CDR3 is 17 residues long. Trimming pared 5 bases from V and 3 bases from J, leaving 22 bases between. Germline V gives CDR1 WNHNN, CDR2 SYGVQD (reference sequence). This CDR3 reads CASSRAWKGIYHYGYTF. Written as DNA, the CDR3 is TGCGCCAGCAGTCGGGCCTGGAAGGGGATCTATCACTATGGCTACACCTTC.

The CDR3 is CASRATVTDTQYF. CDR3 nucleotides: TGTGCCAGCAGAGCGACAGTGACAGATACGCAGTATTTT. J is TRBJ2-3 and V is TRBV6-6; tentatively, D is TRBD1 (5 bases). The germline V gene encodes CDR1 MNHNY and CDR2 SVGAGI (reference sequence). This CDR3 is built from 13 residues. V was shortened by 6 bases and J by 3 bases, with 10 bases between the two germline ends.

The chain uses TRBV19 and TRBJ2-1, with D possibly matching TRBD1 (6 bases). The CDR3 loop spans 14 amino acids. Germline CDR1 LNHDA, CDR2 SQIVND (reference sequence). Trimming shortened V by 3 bases and J by 9 bases, and 15 bases separated the two germline ends. The CDR3 loop is CASSILGASGEQFF. The CDR3 coding sequence is TGTGCCAGTAGTATCCTGGGGGCGAGTGGTGAGCAGTTCTTC.